This T cell receptor beta chain was profiled in a study of OX40 agonist ivuxolimab in advanced cancers. Study details: The mean age was about 61 years, ranging from 23 to 79, with under 90% of participants male.

Data came from immunoSEQ multiplex PCR; TCRdb stores just in-frame clones and leaves some out. This repertoire shows about 42,000 clones, 80% to 90% found once; its top ten account for 4% to 5%. Germline assignment: CDR1 MNHNY and CDR2 SVGAGI (reference sequence). V was clipped by 4 bases and J by 5 bases, with 8 bases between them. The length of the CDR3 is 12 residues. The receptor was derived from an adult with an advanced solid tumor such as melanoma, head and neck, liver or kidney cancer. The input for sequencing was CD4+ or CD8+ T cells sorted from blood, taken in a trial of the OX40 agonist ivuxolimab. J is TRBJ2-5 and V is TRBV6-6; a possible D gene is TRBD2 (6 bases). The CDR3 reads CASSSRGETQYF. In nucleotides, the CDR3 is TGTGCCAGCAGTTCCCGGGGGGAGACCCAGTACTTC.